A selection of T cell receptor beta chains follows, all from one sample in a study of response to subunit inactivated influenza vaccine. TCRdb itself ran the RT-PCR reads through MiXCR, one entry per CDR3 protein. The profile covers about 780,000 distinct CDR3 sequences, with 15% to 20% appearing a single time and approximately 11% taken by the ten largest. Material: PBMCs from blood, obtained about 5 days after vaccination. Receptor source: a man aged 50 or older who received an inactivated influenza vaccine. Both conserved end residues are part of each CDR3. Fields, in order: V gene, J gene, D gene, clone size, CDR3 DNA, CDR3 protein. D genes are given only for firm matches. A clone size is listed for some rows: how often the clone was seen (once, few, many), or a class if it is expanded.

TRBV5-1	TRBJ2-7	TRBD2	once	TGCGCCAGCAGCTTGGACGGTACTAGCGGGAGGCCCAAGTACTTC	CASSLDGTSGRPKYF
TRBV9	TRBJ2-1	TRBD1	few	TGTGCCAGCAGCGTAGAGGGGGACAGGGGATGGTATCGGGGTGAGCAGTTCTTC	CASSVEGDRGWYRGEQFF
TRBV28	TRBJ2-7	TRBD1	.	TGTGCCAGCAGTTTCGGGACAGGGTTCTACGAGCAGTACTTC	CASSFGTGFYEQYF
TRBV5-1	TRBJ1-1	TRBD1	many	TGCGCCAGCAGCTTGTCCACAGGGGGCTCTGAAGCTTTCTTT	CASSLSTGGSEAFF
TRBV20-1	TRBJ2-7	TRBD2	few	TGCAGTGCTAAATCTAGCGGGAGGGGTGTATACGAGCAGTACTTC	CSAKSSGRGVYEQYF
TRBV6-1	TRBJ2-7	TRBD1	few	TGTGCCAGCAGTGAAGAAGGACAGGGCTCCTACGAGCAGTACTTC	CASSEEGQGSYEQYF
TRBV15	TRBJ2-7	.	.	TGTGCCACCAGCAGAGAGGTAAATTACGAGCAGTACTTC	CATSREVNYEQYF
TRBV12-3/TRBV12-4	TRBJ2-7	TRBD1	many	TGTGCCAGCAGTTTAGGACAGGGTAGCTCCTACGAGCAGTACTTC	CASSLGQGSSYEQYF
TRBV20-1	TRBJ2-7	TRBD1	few	TGCAGTGCTAGCAAGCCGGGACAGGGTTACGAGCAGTACTTC	CSASKPGQGYEQYF
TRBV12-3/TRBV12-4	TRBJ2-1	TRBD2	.	TGTGCCAGCAGTGCGCGGGGGGGCGTGGAGAATGAGCAGTTCTTC	CASSARGGVENEQFF
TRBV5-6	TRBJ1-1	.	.	TGTGCCAGCAGCTGGGTGGGGCTATTGAACACTGAAGCTTTCTTT	CASSWVGLLNTEAFF
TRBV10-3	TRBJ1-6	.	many	TGTGCCATCAGTGAGTCCGGGGGGAGAAGATCACCCCTCCACTTT	CAISESGGRRSPLHF
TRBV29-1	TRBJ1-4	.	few	TGCAGCGTTGTGACAGATAATGAAAAACTGTTTTTT	CSVVTDNEKLFF
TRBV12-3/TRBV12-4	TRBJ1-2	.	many	TGTGCCAGCAGTCCCTTGGGCGCCGACCGGGTGGGTGGCTACACCTTC	CASSPLGADRVGGYTF
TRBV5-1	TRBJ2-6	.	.	TGCACCAGCAGCTTGGGGGGTTATTCTGGGGCCAACGTCCTGACTTTC	CTSSLGGYSGANVLTF
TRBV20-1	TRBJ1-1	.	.	TGCAGTGCTAGAGATCCGGTAGGGATGGCTGAAGCTTTCTTT	CSARDPVGMAEAFF
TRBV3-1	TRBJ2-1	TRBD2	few	TGTGCCAGCAGCCAAGTTTCTAGCGGTTATGAGCAGTTCTTC	CASSQVSSGYEQFF
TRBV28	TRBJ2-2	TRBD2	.	TGTGCCAGCAGTAGTAACACTCTGGTAGGACTAGCCTTGAACACCGGGGAGCTGTTTTTT	CASSSNTLVGLALNTGELFF
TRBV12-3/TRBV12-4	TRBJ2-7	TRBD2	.	TGTGCCAGCAGCTGGGGACTAGCGGGAGGAGCCGCGACTTACGAGCAGTACTTC	CASSWGLAGGAATYEQYF
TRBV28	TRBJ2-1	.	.	TGTGCCAGCAACCTACAGGAGAGCTCCTACAATGAGCAGTTCTTC	CASNLQESSYNEQFF
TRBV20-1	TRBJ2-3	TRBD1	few	TGCAGCCAAAGTGGTGGGACAGGGTCAGATACGCAGTATTTT	CSQSGGTGSDTQYF
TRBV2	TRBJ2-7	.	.	TGTGCCAGCAGTGAAGGTTTGTTTCGAACCTACGAGCAGTACTTC	CASSEGLFRTYEQYF
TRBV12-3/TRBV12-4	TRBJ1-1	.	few	TGTGCCAGCAGCCTGATACAGGCAACTGAAGCTTTCTTT	CASSLIQATEAFF
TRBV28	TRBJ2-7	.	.	TGTGCCAGCAGTTTTTCTAGCTTCGAGCAGTACTTC	CASSFSSFEQYF
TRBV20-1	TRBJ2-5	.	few	TGCAGTGCACGATCTAGCGTCTATCTGGAGACCCAGTACTTC	CSARSSVYLETQYF
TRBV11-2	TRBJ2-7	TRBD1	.	TGTGCCAGCAGCTTAGTGGGACAGGGTATAGAGCAGTACTTC	CASSLVGQGIEQYF
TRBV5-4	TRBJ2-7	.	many	TGTGCCAGCAGCTCGCGGGAAGGACATAGCTACGAGCAGTACTTC	CASSSREGHSYEQYF
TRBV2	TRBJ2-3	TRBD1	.	TGTGCCAGCGGTGGACAGGAAGGGGTGGATACGCAGTATTTT	CASGGQEGVDTQYF
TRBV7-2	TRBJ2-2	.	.	TGTGCCAGCAGCCCCTTCTGGAGTGACACCGGGGAGCTGTTTTTT	CASSPFWSDTGELFF
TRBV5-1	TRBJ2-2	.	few	TGTGCCAGCAGTCTCCCAGGATCGACCGGGGAGCTGTTTTTT	CASSLPGSTGELFF
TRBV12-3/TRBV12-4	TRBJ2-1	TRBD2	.	TGTGCCAGCGGGGGGGGACGAGACTACAATGAGCAGTTCTTC	CASGGGRDYNEQFF
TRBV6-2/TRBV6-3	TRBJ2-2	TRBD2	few	TGTGCCAGCAGTTACGGGGAGGGCCCCGGGGAGCTGTTTTTT	CASSYGEGPGELFF
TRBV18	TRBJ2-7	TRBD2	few	TGTGCCAGCTCACCAAAGGCTAGCGGGGGGGTCGAGCAGTACTTC	CASSPKASGGVEQYF
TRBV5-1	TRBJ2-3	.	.	TGCGCCAGCAGCTTGGGCGGGCCCGGGCAGTATTTT	CASSLGGPGQYF
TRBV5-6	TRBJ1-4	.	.	TGTGCCAGCACCTCCATGGGAGCTAATGAAAAACTGTTTTTT	CASTSMGANEKLFF
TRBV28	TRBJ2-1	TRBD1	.	TGTGCCAGCAGTACCCGTGGGACAGGGGCGTACAATGAGCAGTTCTTC	CASSTRGTGAYNEQFF
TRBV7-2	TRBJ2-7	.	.	TGTGCCAGCAGCTCCCAAGCGATCCACGAGCAGTACTTC	CASSSQAIHEQYF
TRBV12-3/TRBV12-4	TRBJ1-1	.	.	TGTGCCAGCAGCAACAGGGCTGAAGCTTTCTTT	CASSNRAEAFF
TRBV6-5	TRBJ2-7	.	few	TGTGCCAGCAGGTCCTCGGGGGTGTGGGAGCAGTACTTC	CASRSSGVWEQYF
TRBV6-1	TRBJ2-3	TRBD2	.	TGTGCCAGCAGTCCGACCGGGGGGGCAAGCAGAGATACGCAGTATTTT	CASSPTGGASRDTQYF
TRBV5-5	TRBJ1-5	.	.	TGTGCCAGCAGCTCGGACTATTATAGCAATCAGCCCCAGCATTTT	CASSSDYYSNQPQHF
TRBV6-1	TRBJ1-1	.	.	TGTGCCAGCACCCCGCCGGGGTTTCGGGGGGGTGAAGCTTTCTTT	CASTPPGFRGGEAFF
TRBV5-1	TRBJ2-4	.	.	TGCGCCAGCAGCTTACGTTTCCCTGACATTCAGTACTTC	CASSLRFPDIQYF
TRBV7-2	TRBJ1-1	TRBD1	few	TGTGCCAGCAGCTTACTTAAGACAGGGGCCTGGAACACTGAAGCTTTCTTT	CASSLLKTGAWNTEAFF
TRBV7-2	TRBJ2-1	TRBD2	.	TGTGCCAGCAGCACCCACGGGCGGGAGGGCCAGAATGAGCAGTTCTTC	CASSTHGREGQNEQFF
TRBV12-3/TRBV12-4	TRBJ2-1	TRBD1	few	TGTGCCAGCAGACAGACAGGGTTAGTTGAGCAGTTCTTC	CASRQTGLVEQFF
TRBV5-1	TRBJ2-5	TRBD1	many	TGCGCCAGCAGCAAACCGGACAGGCGTATAGAGACCCAGTACTTC	CASSKPDRRIETQYF